This T cell receptor beta chain was captured by sequencing in a study of radiotherapy plus CTLA-4 blockade in lung cancer. Study-level information: Disease control was present in roughly 29% of patients, and objective responses in 15% to 20%.

Profiled with immunoSEQ multiplex PCR; TCRdb holds only in-frame clones, not every one. The top ten hold about 0.79% of the sample, which has approximately 80,000 clones, approximately 84% seen once. This clone was seen once. Its specificity is unknown. Study-level findings and limits: Tumor-origin TCR clones grew in blood after radiotherapy plus ipilimumab.

Germline V lookup: CDR1 SGDLS, CDR2 YYNGEE. This CDR3 is built from 19 residues. The V and J ends lost 0 bases and 5 bases, in that order; junction bases with no gene match: 15. Sequencing was performed on peripheral blood, taken from a patient treated with radiotherapy plus ipilimumab. The rearrangement links TRBV9 to TRBJ2-1; 9 bases are a match to TRBD2. The sequence came from a human donor with non-small cell lung cancer who had stable disease on radiotherapy plus ipilimumab. The CDR3 nucleotides are TGTGCCAGCAGCGTAGGCGGCGGGAGGGCCTTTCGCCCACACAATGAGCAGTTCTTC. As protein: CASSVGGGRAFRPHNEQFF.